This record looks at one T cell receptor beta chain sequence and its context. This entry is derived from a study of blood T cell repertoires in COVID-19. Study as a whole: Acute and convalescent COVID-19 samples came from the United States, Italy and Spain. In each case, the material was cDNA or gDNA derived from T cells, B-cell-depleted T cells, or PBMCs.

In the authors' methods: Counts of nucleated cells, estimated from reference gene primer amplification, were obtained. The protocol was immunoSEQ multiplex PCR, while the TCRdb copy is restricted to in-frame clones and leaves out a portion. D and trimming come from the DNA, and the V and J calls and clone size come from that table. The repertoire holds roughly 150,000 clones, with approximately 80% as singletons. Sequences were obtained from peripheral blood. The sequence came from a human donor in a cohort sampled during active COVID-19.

Here the CDR3 DNA reads TGTGCCAGCAGCTTAGCCCTCGGGGGGGCCCGAGATACGCAGTATTTT. Residues: CASSLALGGARDTQYF. The rearrangement uses TRBV7-2 and TRBJ2-3, with 8 positions matching TRBD2. This CDR3 region has 16 residues. With 0 bases clipped from V and 5 bases from J, the junction kept 7 bases outside the gene matches. Germline V gene lookup returns CDR1 SGHTA and CDR2 FQGNSA.